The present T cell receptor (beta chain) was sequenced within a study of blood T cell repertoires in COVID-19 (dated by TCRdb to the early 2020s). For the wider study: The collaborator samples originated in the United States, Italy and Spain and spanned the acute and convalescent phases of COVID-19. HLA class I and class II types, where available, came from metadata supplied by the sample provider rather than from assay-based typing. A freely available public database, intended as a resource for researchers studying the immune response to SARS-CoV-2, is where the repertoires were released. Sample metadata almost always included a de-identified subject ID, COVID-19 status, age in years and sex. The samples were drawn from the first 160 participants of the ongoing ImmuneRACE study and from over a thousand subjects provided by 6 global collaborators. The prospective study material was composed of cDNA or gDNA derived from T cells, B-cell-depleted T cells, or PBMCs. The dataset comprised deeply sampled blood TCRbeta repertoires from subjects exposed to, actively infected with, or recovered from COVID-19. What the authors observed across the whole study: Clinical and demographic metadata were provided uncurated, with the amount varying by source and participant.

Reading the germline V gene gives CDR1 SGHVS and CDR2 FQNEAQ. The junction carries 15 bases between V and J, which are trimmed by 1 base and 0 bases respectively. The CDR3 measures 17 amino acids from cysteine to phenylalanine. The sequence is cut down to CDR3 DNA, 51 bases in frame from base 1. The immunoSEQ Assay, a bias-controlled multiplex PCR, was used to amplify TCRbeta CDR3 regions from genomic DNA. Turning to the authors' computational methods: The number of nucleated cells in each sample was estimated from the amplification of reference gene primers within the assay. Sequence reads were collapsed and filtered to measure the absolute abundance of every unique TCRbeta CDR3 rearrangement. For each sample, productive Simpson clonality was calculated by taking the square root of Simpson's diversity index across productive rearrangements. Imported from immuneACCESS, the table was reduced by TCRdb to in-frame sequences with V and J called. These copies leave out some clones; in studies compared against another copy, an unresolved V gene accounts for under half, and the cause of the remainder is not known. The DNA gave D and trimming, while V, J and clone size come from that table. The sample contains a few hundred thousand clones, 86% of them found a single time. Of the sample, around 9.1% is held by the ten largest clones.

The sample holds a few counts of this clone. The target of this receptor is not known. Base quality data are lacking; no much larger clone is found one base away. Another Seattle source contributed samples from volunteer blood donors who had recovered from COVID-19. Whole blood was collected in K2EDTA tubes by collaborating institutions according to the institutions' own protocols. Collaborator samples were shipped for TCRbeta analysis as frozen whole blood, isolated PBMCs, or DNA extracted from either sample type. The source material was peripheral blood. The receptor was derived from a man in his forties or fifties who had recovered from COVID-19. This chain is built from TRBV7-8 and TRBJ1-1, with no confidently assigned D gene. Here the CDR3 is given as CASSLVRAITLNTEAFF. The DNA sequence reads TGTGCCAGCAGCTTAGTGCGTGCAATAACGCTGAACACTGAAGCTTTCTTT.